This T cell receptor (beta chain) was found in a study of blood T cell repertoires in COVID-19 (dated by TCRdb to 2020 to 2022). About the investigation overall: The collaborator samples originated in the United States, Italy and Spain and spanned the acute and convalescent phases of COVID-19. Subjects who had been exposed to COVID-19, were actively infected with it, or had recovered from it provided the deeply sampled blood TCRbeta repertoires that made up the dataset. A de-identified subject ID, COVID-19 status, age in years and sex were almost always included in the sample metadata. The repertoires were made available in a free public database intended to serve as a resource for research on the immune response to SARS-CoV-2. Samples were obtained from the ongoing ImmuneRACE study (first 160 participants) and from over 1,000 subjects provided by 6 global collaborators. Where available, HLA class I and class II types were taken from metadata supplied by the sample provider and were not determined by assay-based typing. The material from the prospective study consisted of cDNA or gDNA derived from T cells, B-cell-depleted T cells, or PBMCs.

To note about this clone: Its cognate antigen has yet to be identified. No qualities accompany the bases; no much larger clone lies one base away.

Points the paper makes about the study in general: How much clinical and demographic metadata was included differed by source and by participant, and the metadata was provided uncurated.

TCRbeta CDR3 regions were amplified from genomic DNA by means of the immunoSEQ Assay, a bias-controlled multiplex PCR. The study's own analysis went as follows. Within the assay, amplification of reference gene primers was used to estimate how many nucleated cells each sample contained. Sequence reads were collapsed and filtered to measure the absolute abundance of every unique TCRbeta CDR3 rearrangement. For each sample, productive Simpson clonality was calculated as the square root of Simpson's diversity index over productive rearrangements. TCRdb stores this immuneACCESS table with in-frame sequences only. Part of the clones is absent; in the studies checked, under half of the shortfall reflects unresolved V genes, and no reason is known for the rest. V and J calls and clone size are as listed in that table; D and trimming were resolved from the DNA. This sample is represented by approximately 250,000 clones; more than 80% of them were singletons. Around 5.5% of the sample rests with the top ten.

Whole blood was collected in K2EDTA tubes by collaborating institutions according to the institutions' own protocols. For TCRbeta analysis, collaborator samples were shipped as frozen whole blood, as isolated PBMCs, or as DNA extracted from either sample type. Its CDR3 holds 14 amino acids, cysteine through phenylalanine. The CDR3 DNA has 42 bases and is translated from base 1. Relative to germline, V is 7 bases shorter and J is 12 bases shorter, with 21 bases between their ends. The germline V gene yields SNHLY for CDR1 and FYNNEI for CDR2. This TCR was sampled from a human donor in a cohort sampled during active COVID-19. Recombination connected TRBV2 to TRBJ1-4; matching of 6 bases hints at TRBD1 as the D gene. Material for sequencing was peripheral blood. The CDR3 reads CASKEVGASLELFF. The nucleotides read TGTGCCAGCAAAGAGGTGGGGGCCTCCCTGGAACTGTTTTTT.